Below, one T cell receptor beta chain is given with its context. Its target is not known. The entry originates in a study of graft-versus-host responses after intestinal transplantation. Study background: Among the recipients, all got anti-thymocyte globulin induction and then tacrolimus and steroids for about three years. General study findings and limits: GvH clones turned up in recipient marrow; some had shown up first in ileum or blood.

V was trimmed by 1 base and J by 0 bases, leaving 13 bases between them. This CDR3 has 16 residues. Germline V gene sequence: CDR1 GTSNPN, CDR2 SVGIG (reference sequence). Libraries were prepared by immunoSEQ multiplex PCR; TCRdb keeps only in-frame clonotypes and omits some of them. The sample includes some 110,000 clones, roughly nine tenths of them seen just once. The chain employs TRBV30 and TRBJ1-3, with D tentatively TRBD1 (5 bases). Sequencing used unstimulated CD4+ T cells sorted from spleen or lymph node cells, obtained before transplant. The clonotype comes from a human donor who was the organ donor for an intestinal transplant. Here the CDR3 reads CAWSGGDLFSGNTIYF. CDR3 nucleotide sequence: TGTGCCTGGAGTGGGGGGGACCTGTTCTCTGGAAACACCATATATTTT. Looking up the rest from reference TRBV30 and TRBJ1-3 gives the full variable domain: SQTIHQWPATLVQPVGSPLSLECTVEGTSNPNLYWYRQAAGRGLQLLFYSVGIGQISSEVPQNLSASRPQDRQFILSSKKLLLSDSGFYLCAWSGGDLFSGNTIYFGEGSWLTVV.